Listed below are T cell receptor beta chains from one sample, sequenced in a study of shared clonotypes between healthy human individuals. Profiling relied on immunoSEQ multiplex PCR, and the TCRdb table lists in-frame clones only, not all of them. The table includes about 1 million clones, about three quarters detected once. What was sequenced was memory CD4+ T cells sorted from blood. Receptor source: a man between 18 and 29 years old in good health. Both conserved end residues are part of each CDR3. Fields, in order: clone size, V gene, D gene, J gene, CDR3 DNA, CDR3 protein. A D gene is named only where the DNA matches it firmly. Size is omitted from some rows. Given values are once, few, many or a class for expanded clones.

size: -; V: TRBV11-2; D: -; J: TRBJ2-5; DNA: TGTGCCAGCAGCCTTAGAGGGTTTCAAGAGACCCAGTACTTC; CDR3: CASSLRGFQETQYF
size: -; V: TRBV5-5; D: TRBD2; J: TRBJ2-1; DNA: TGTGCCAGCAGCTTGGTTGCTAGCGGGGGAAATGAGCAGTTCTTC; CDR3: CASSLVASGGNEQFF
size: -; V: TRBV30; D: -; J: TRBJ1-3; DNA: TGTGCCTGGAGTGGAGGGCCCGGAAACACCATATATTTT; CDR3: CAWSGGPGNTIYF
size: -; V: TRBV2; D: -; J: TRBJ1-2; DNA: TGTGCCAGCAGTATGGTCCTCTATGGCTACACCTTC; CDR3: CASSMVLYGYTF
size: -; V: TRBV7-9; D: -; J: TRBJ2-5; DNA: TGTGCCAGCAGCTTAGGCCAGGGCCAAGAGACCCAGTACTTC; CDR3: CASSLGQGQETQYF
size: -; V: TRBV5-1; D: TRBD2; J: TRBJ2-7; DNA: TGCGCCAGCAGCTTGGCGGGGAGGGGACTAGGAGACGAGCAGTACTTC; CDR3: CASSLAGRGLGDEQYF
size: -; V: TRBV6-5; D: -; J: TRBJ1-6; DNA: TGTGCCAGCAGTTACGTGGGGGGACGGAATTCACCCCTCCACTTT; CDR3: CASSYVGGRNSPLHF
size: -; V: TRBV9; D: -; J: TRBJ2-7; DNA: TGTGCCAGCAGCGCCCCCGCGGGACGCCGGGATTACGAGCAGTACTTC; CDR3: CASSAPAGRRDYEQYF
size: -; V: TRBV4-2; D: TRBD2; J: TRBJ2-2; DNA: TGTGCCAGCAGCCAAGATTCAGGGCTAGCGGCGACCGGGGAGCTGTTTTTT; CDR3: CASSQDSGLAATGELFF
size: -; V: TRBV7-9; D: TRBD1; J: TRBJ2-7; DNA: TGTGCCAGCAGCGTCCGGGACAGGGCCTACGAGCAGTACTTC; CDR3: CASSVRDRAYEQYF
size: once; V: TRBV9; D: TRBD2; J: TRBJ2-3; DNA: TGTGCCAGCAGCGCGGCGGGAGGCCTTGAGGATACGCAGTATTTT; CDR3: CASSAAGGLEDTQYF
size: -; V: TRBV28; D: -; J: TRBJ2-1; DNA: TGTGCCAGCAGTTTATCCGAAGGGGGGGGCCGCTACAATGAGCAGTTCTTC; CDR3: CASSLSEGGGRYNEQFF
size: few; V: TRBV6-5; D: TRBD1; J: TRBJ1-1; DNA: TGTGCCAGCAGGCGACAGGGGAAGAACACTGAAGCTTTCTTT; CDR3: CASRRQGKNTEAFF
size: -; V: TRBV7-8; D: TRBD2; J: TRBJ2-7; DNA: TGTGCCAGCACCCCCCCCGGACTAGCGGGAGGATACGAGCAGTACTTC; CDR3: CASTPPGLAGGYEQYF
size: -; V: TRBV6-5; D: TRBD1; J: TRBJ2-7; DNA: TGTGCCAGCAGTTACTCGCCGACAGGGGACTCCTACGAGCAGTACTTC; CDR3: CASSYSPTGDSYEQYF
size: -; V: TRBV5-5; D: -; J: TRBJ1-5; DNA: TGTGCCAGCAGCTTGGAAGTCAATCAGCCCCAGCATTTT; CDR3: CASSLEVNQPQHF
size: -; V: TRBV30; D: -; J: TRBJ2-4; DNA: TGTGCCTGGAGCAGAGAGGGAGCCAAAAACATTCAGTACTTC; CDR3: CAWSREGAKNIQYF
size: -; V: TRBV7-7; D: -; J: TRBJ2-3; DNA: TGTGCTAGCAGCTTGGGAGCCGGCGGCCTCACAGATACGCAGTATTTT; CDR3: CASSLGAGGLTDTQYF
size: -; V: TRBV23-1; D: -; J: TRBJ2-7; DNA: TGCGCCAGCAGTCAATCGAAACTAGACCACGAGCAGTACTTC; CDR3: CASSQSKLDHEQYF
size: many; V: TRBV5-1; D: -; J: TRBJ1-4; DNA: TGCGCCAGCAGCTCTAAACGGGGCGAAGAAAAACTGTTTTTT; CDR3: CASSSKRGEEKLFF
size: -; V: TRBV7-2; D: -; J: TRBJ1-6; DNA: TGTGCCAGCAGCTTAGTTGAGTCAGCTTCACCCCTCCACTTT; CDR3: CASSLVESASPLHF
size: -; V: TRBV30; D: -; J: TRBJ2-5; DNA: TGTGCCTGGAGTGGGGGCATTCAAGAGACCCAGTACTTC; CDR3: CAWSGGIQETQYF